This T cell receptor (beta chain) was found in a study of cytotoxic CD8 clonotypes in ibrutinib-treated CLL. The wider study: Of a cohort that held ten to twelve relapsed/refractory and over 14 treatment-naive patients, about 18 were IGHV unmutated. Study-wide results and limits: An increase in clonality occurred at ibrutinib response, followed by a return toward baseline at progression.

As input for TCR beta libraries, around 2 micrograms of genomic DNA came from cryopreserved PBMCs. The V gene lost 6 bases and the J gene lost 5 bases, with 15 bases spanning the gap. From germline, CDR1 is MNHEY and CDR2 SMNVEV (reference sequence). The CDR3 totals 14 residues. Turning to this clone: Antigen unknown.

Depth targeted 1 in 200,000 to 1 in 1 million T cells, averaging around 9.5x coverage per clonotype. The assay was immunoSEQ multiplex PCR, and TCRdb's table has in-frame clones only and misses some. The data contain fewer than 85,000 clones, 70% to 80% of them singletons. The chain uses TRBV27 and TRBJ2-3; D is perhaps TRBD2 (5 bases). Material: PBMCs, obtained after 12 months of ibrutinib treatment. The receptor was derived from a human donor with chronic lymphocytic leukemia. The CDR3 is CASSSLGVGDTQYF. CDR3 in DNA: TGTGCCAGCAGCTCCCTGGGAGTAGGAGATACGCAGTATTTT.